The following is a T cell receptor (beta chain) sequence with its context. This sample was included in a study of control samples from healthy donors and cancer patients. The data were produced by immunoSEQ multiplex PCR, yet TCRdb's version contains in-frame clones alone and is incomplete. This table holds approximately 170,000 clones, approximately 94% found once. Sequencing was performed on blood. The sequence was obtained from a young man in good health.

The CDR3 DNA follows: TGCGCCATCCCCGCTAGCCCAACCTCTGGGGCCAACGTCCTGACTTTC. Protein product: CAIPASPTSGANVLTF. This chain joins TRBV5-1 and TRBJ2-6, with D possibly TRBD2 on 5 matching bases. The CDR3 totals 16 residues. Germline V CDR1 and CDR2: SGHRS, YFSETQ. Trimming pared 9 bases from V and 0 bases from J, leaving 16 bases between.